The 6 T cell receptor beta chains listed next were all sequenced from one sample in a study of blood T cells in healthy people across ages. Sample-barcoded 5' priming and a J-beta primer mix drove a second PCR of roughly 7 to 11 cycles. TCRdb re-derived calls from the 5' RACE reads in MiXCR, one entry per CDR3 protein. The table lists 550,000 to 700,000 distinct CDR3 sequences, 25% to 30% of them singletons. Material for sequencing was blood. The source is a woman between 65 and 79 years old in good health.

The chain combines TRBV5-1 with TRBJ1-1, with a possible D match to TRBD1 (5 bases). Deletions cut 3 bases from V and 5 bases from J, with 20 bases between. CDR3 length: 16 amino acids. The V gene's germline CDR1 is SGHRS and CDR2 YFSETQ. In DNA, the CDR3 is TGCGCCAGCAGCTGGGGCGCACAGGTGTCTGGGACTGAAGCTTTCTTT. Protein: CASSWGAQVSGTEAFF.

This clonotype was observed a few times. This chain links TRBV6-2 or TRBV6-3 with TRBJ2-3, with D perhaps matching TRBD2 (7 bases). V gave up 4 bases and J gave up 1 base, with 12 bases separating them. The CDR3 spans 15 residues. Germline loops: CDR1 MNHEY, CDR2 SVGEGT. For the CDR3, the DNA is TGTGCCAGCAGTTTCGGGGGGCTACGCACAGATACGCAGTATTTT. Translated: CASSFGGLRTDTQYF.

This clonotype was seen a handful of times. V is TRBV13 and J is TRBJ1-2; 8 nucleotides agree with TRBD1. Losses at the gene ends were 4 bases for V and 2 bases for J; bases not matched to a gene: 3. Germline values: CDR1 PRHDT, CDR2 FYEKMQ (reference sequence). CDR3 size: 14 residues. The chain's CDR3 is CASSWTGRNYGYTF. The CDR3 DNA follows: TGTGCCAGCAGCTGGACAGGGAGAAACTATGGCTACACCTTC. Variable domain in full (rest from reference TRBV13 and TRBJ1-2): AAGVIQSPRHLIKEKRETATLKCYPIPRHDTVYWYQQGPGQDPQFLISFYEKMQSDKGSIPDRFSAQQFSDYHSELNMSSLELGDSALYFCASSWTGRNYGYTFGSGTRLTVV.

The chain couples TRBV20-1 to TRBJ1-5, with D perhaps matching TRBD1 (5 bases). V gave up 8 bases and J gave up 5 bases, with 19 bases separating them. Germline assignment: CDR1 DFQATT and CDR2 SNEGSKA (reference sequence). The CDR3 extends over 14 amino acids. CDR3 in amino acids: CSIPTGGPYQPQHF. The DNA of the CDR3 is TGCAGTATCCCGACGGGGGGTCCTTATCAGCCCCAGCATTTT.

V usage is TRBV20-1 and J usage is TRBJ1-1, with D tentatively TRBD1 (5 bases). Germline V gene data show CDR1 as DFQATT and CDR2 as SNEGSKA (reference sequence). This CDR3 is built from 17 residues. The V end was cut by 0 bases, the J end by 0 bases, with 17 bases between. The CDR3 sequence is CSARDSSGSTVNTEAFF. The CDR3 nucleotides read TGCAGTGCTAGAGATTCGTCAGGGAGTACCGTGAACACTGAAGCTTTCTTT.

The V and J genes are TRBV24-1 and TRBJ2-3; 7 nucleotides align to TRBD2. The CDR3 sequence is 14 residues long. Germline trimming cut 12 bases from V and 1 base from J; bases unmatched to any gene: 9. Germline V gives CDR1 KGHDR, CDR2 SFDVKD. DNA of the CDR3: TGTGCCGCCCGTTCGAGCGGGGGCACAGATACGCAGTATTTT. Translated, it gives CAARSSGGTDTQYF.